These 25 T cell receptor beta chains came from one sample sequenced in a study of cytomegalovirus exposure and HLA in healthy donors. TCRdb's copy holds only in-frame clones and misses some; the assay was immunoSEQ multiplex PCR. The data show about 200,000 clones, roughly 88% seen once. The specimen sequenced was PBMCs. These TCRs come from a woman aged 18 to 35 in good health and CMV-seronegative.

This chain uses TRBV4-1 with TRBJ1-3; a weak D match, TRBD1 (6 bases). V was pared by 2 bases and J by 7 bases, with 15 bases between. The CDR3 has 15 amino acids. Germline CDR1 reads MGHRA; CDR2 reads YSYEKL. The CDR3 region is CASSQQDSDRNTIYF. CDR3 DNA sequence: TGCGCCAGCAGCCAACAGGACAGCGATCGGAACACCATATATTTT.

The chain uses TRBV27 and TRBJ2-4; perhaps TRBD2 as D (6 bases). Trimming left V 2 bases short and J 0 bases short, with 11 bases between. CDR1 and CDR2 (germline): MNHEY, SMNVEV (reference sequence). The CDR3 has 16 residues. CDR3 DNA: TGTGCCAGCAGTTTAGGAGGGGACCTAGCCAAAAACATTCAGTACTTC. It is translated as CASSLGGDLAKNIQYF.

The CDR3 bases are TGCGCCAGCACAGGGGGGACATCCAAAAACATTCAGTACTTC. It yields the protein CASTGGTSKNIQYF. V is TRBV10-1 and J is TRBJ2-4, with D possibly being TRBD1 (7 bases). The CDR3 runs 14 residues. Germline values: CDR1 WNHNN, CDR2 SYGVQD (reference sequence). V shed 7 bases and J shed 2 bases, with 12 bases lying between them.

The rearrangement links TRBV5-1 to TRBJ2-3, with D tentatively TRBD2 (6 bases). V lost 4 bases and J 0 bases, leaving 15 bases between the germline ends. This CDR3 spans 16 amino acids. Germline values: CDR1 SGHRS, CDR2 YFSETQ. The CDR3 sequence is CASSPLALISTDTQYF. The DNA of the CDR3 is TGCGCCAGCAGCCCACTAGCCTTAATTAGCACAGATACGCAGTATTTT.

Only a few counts were recorded for this clone. V gene TRBV7-8 combines with J gene TRBJ2-2; TRBD2 matches 11 bases. Germline V gene sequence: CDR1 SGHVS, CDR2 FQNEAQ. V was clipped by 5 bases and J by 0 bases; unmatched bases: 2. The CDR3 spans 16 residues. This chain's CDR3 is CASSASGGTNTGELFF. As DNA, the CDR3 is TGTGCCAGCAGCGCTAGCGGGGGGACGAACACCGGGGAGCTGTTTTTT. The full variable domain, completed using reference TRBV7-8 and TRBJ2-2, is GAGVSQSPRYKVAKRGQDVALRCDPISGHVSLFWYQQALGQGPEFLTYFQNEAQLDKSGLPSDRFFAERPEGSVSTLKIQRTQQEDSAVYLCASSASGGTNTGELFFGEGSRLTVL.

The chain combines TRBV7-9 with TRBJ1-2, with 8 nucleotides matching TRBD1. There are 14 residues in the CDR3. CDR1 is SEHNR, CDR2 FQNEAQ, per germline (reference sequence). With 4 bases clipped from V and 8 bases from J, the junction kept 9 bases outside the gene matches. CDR3 amino acids: CASSSRTGPFGYTF. The CDR3, as DNA: TGTGCCAGCAGCTCAAGGACAGGGCCGTTCGGCTACACCTTC.

This chain's CDR3 is CAISDGLGETQYF. Written as DNA, the CDR3 is TGTGCCATCAGTGATGGTCTAGGAGAGACCCAGTACTTC. The chain carries TRBV10-3 and TRBJ2-5; D unresolved. With 3 bases removed from V and 4 bases from J, the gap between germline ends came to 9 bases. The germline V gene has CDR1 ENHRY and CDR2 SYGVKD. The CDR3 has 13 residues.

The chain uses TRBV11-2 and TRBJ2-5; 11 bases are a match to TRBD2. V shed 3 bases and J 1 base; nucleotides not matched to a gene: 7. The CDR3 totals 17 residues. The germline CDR1 and CDR2 sequences are SGHAT and FQNNGV. As DNA, the CDR3 is TGTGCCAGCAGCTTGTTTAGCGGGAGGGAATTCCAAGAGACCCAGTACTTC. Translating it yields CASSLFSGREFQETQYF.

The chain carries TRBV25-1 and TRBJ2-1; 9 bases map to TRBD2. V gave up 8 bases and J gave up 4 bases; unmatched junction bases: 3. The CDR3 extends over 13 amino acids. Germline CDR1 reads MGHDK; CDR2 reads SYGVNS. CDR3 region: CASRLADYNEQFF. CDR3 sequence (DNA): TGTGCCAGCCGACTAGCGGATTACAATGAGCAGTTCTTC.

V and J are TRBV27 and TRBJ2-7, with 8 bases fitting TRBD1. Germline-derived CDR1 and CDR2 are MNHEY and SMNVEV (reference sequence). The CDR3 covers 15 residues. After removal of 0 bases from V and 5 bases from J, the junction contained 6 bases not matched to a gene. CDR3 residues: CASSLSRTGRNEQYF. The CDR3 DNA follows: TGTGCCAGCAGTTTATCGAGGACAGGGAGGAACGAGCAGTACTTC.

The chain employs TRBV29-1 and TRBJ2-5, with D possibly matching TRBD1 (6 bases). V gave up 2 bases and J gave up 5 bases, with 12 bases separating them. Germline CDR1 and CDR2: SQVTM and ANQGSEA. This CDR3 has 13 amino acids. The CDR3 coding sequence is TGCAGCGTTGAACCGGCAGGGGTCGAGACCCAGTACTTC. Amino acid sequence: CSVEPAGVETQYF.

This clone was seen a single time. The V call is TRBV27, the J call TRBJ1-2, with 7 nucleotides matching TRBD1. Germline CDR1 reads MNHEY; CDR2 reads SMNVEV (reference sequence). The CDR3 spans 16 residues. The V segment lost 5 bases and the J segment 3 bases; nucleotides outside the gene matches: 12. The CDR3 sequence is CASSSRRGLGYYGYTF. CDR3 DNA sequence: TGTGCCAGCAGTAGTAGAAGGGGGCTGGGTTACTATGGCTACACCTTC.

This clone occurred a few times. V and J are TRBV5-4 and TRBJ2-2, with 11 bases lining up with TRBD2. This CDR3 has 16 residues. Germline V gives CDR1 SGHNT, CDR2 YYREEE (reference sequence). Trimming cost V 4 bases and J 3 bases; bases outside gene matches: 5. The CDR3 loop is CASSRGTSGDTGELFF. The CDR3 DNA is TGTGCCAGCAGCCGGGGGACTAGCGGCGACACCGGGGAGCTGTTTTTT. Using reference TRBV5-4 and TRBJ2-2 for the parts outside the CDR3, the full variable domain is ETGVTQSPTHLIKTRGQQVTLRCSSQSGHNTVSWYQQALGQGPQFIFQYYREEENGRGNFPPRFSGLQFPNYSSELNVNALELDDSALYLCASSRGTSGDTGELFFGEGSRLTVL.

The chain couples TRBV18 to TRBJ2-7; 7 bases align to TRBD2. Unmatched junction bases numbered 2, after V lost 0 bases and J lost 6 bases. Germline assignment: CDR1 KGHSH and CDR2 LQKENI. This CDR3 comprises 13 residues. This chain's CDR3 is CASSPPTSFEQYF. CDR3 coding DNA: TGTGCCAGCTCACCACCGACTAGCTTCGAGCAGTACTTC.

In this sample, this clone turned up many times. The chain recombines TRBV29-1 with TRBJ2-7; D is unresolved. CDR3 length: 14 amino acids. V dropped 4 bases and J dropped 2 bases, with 15 bases sitting between them. Germline assignment: CDR1 SQVTM and CDR2 ANQGSEA. The CDR3 nucleotides are TGCAGCGTTGCTGGTGTCCCCCCTACCTACGAGCAGTACTTC. This gives the protein CSVAGVPPTYEQYF.

The chain employs TRBV4-1 and TRBJ2-4; D not certain. Per the germline V gene, CDR1 is MGHRA and CDR2 is YSYEKL. Trimming left V 1 base short and J 3 bases short, with 10 bases between. The CDR3 has 15 residues. The CDR3 loop is CASSQAGLGKNIQYF. Written as DNA, the CDR3 is TGCGCCAGCAGCCAAGCGGGTTTAGGCAAAAACATTCAGTACTTC.

CDR3 nucleotides: TGTGCCAGCAGTAGGTTTCGAGGGCTGAGCGATACGCAGTATTTT. Translated, it gives CASSRFRGLSDTQYF. V and J are TRBV27 and TRBJ2-3; maybe TRBD2 (5 bases). Germline CDR1 and CDR2: MNHEY and SMNVEV (reference sequence). CDR3 length equals 15 residues. V was clipped by 5 bases and J by 6 bases, with 18 bases between them.

The chain combines TRBV4-1 with TRBJ1-4; D ambiguous. The CDR3 runs to 15 residues. Germline V gene data show CDR1 as MGHRA and CDR2 as YSYEKL. V was cut by 0 bases and J by 5 bases, with 10 bases left in between. In nucleotides, the CDR3 is TGCGCCAGCAGCCAAGATGGGCAGCTAAATGAAAAACTGTTTTTT. This gives the protein CASSQDGQLNEKLFF.

The rearrangement links TRBV4-1 to TRBJ2-1, with 9 bases aligning to TRBD2. Per germline, CDR1 MGHRA and CDR2 YSYEKL. The CDR3 runs 15 residues. Trimming removed 3 bases from V and 4 bases from J; junction bases left unmatched: 4. CDR3 DNA: TGCGCCAGCAGCCACGGGACTAGCCCATACAATGAGCAGTTCTTC. Encoded protein: CASSHGTSPYNEQFF.

The chain couples TRBV5-1 to TRBJ1-1; the D is unclear. This CDR3 has 18 amino acids. Germline V gene sequence: CDR1 SGHRS, CDR2 YFSETQ. Trimming stripped 5 bases from V and 5 bases from J, with 28 bases between. CDR3: CASRKAGTGIGRATEAFF. The CDR3 nucleotides are TGCGCCAGCAGAAAAGCCGGAACCGGGATCGGTCGTGCGACTGAAGCTTTCTTT.

The chain's CDR3 is CASSADEGPTDTQYF. In DNA form, the CDR3 reads TGTGCCAGCAGCGCCGATGAGGGCCCCACAGATACGCAGTATTTT. The genes are TRBV9 and TRBJ2-3; D possibly corresponds to TRBD2 (5 bases). This CDR3 is built from 15 residues. The V gene's germline CDR1 is SGDLS and CDR2 YYNGEE. V was shortened by 3 bases and J by 2 bases, with 13 bases between the two germline ends.

The CDR3 coding sequence is TGTGCCAGCAGCAAAGTTTCAAAGAGGACAGGGGATGGCTACACCTTC. It specifies CASSKVSKRTGDGYTF. The V call is TRBV21-1, the J call TRBJ1-2; the table's D call, TRBD1, has no DNA check behind it. TRBV21-1 represents a pseudogene. The CDR3 runs to 16 residues.

The V and J genes are TRBV6-5 and TRBJ2-3, with 7 bases aligning to TRBD1. The CDR3 covers 14 residues. Germline V gene lookup returns CDR1 MNHEY and CDR2 SVGAGI. V dropped 6 bases and J dropped 2; count of bases not matched to a gene: 5. The CDR3 protein is CASRPGTVTDTQYF. CDR3 nucleotide sequence: TGTGCCAGCAGACCTGGGACAGTCACAGATACGCAGTATTTT.

The chain recombines TRBV28 with TRBJ1-2; possible D gene TRBD1, 5 bases. Germline V lookup: CDR1 MDHEN, CDR2 SYDVKM. The V and J ends lost 5 bases and 2 bases respectively, with 12 bases between them. The CDR3 extends over 14 amino acids. CDR3 coding DNA: TGTGCCAGCAGTCTCGTACAGGAGAACTATGGCTACACCTTC. Encoded protein: CASSLVQENYGYTF.

The chain carries TRBV6-1 and TRBJ2-5, with D perhaps TRBD1 (6 bases). Germline-derived CDR1 and CDR2 are MNHNS and SASEGT. With 4 bases removed from V and 5 bases from J, the gap between germline ends came to 14 bases. CDR3 length: 14 amino acids. The CDR3 protein is CASSVQGTSETQYF. The CDR3 DNA reads TGTGCCAGCAGTGTACAGGGAACTAGTGAGACCCAGTACTTC.